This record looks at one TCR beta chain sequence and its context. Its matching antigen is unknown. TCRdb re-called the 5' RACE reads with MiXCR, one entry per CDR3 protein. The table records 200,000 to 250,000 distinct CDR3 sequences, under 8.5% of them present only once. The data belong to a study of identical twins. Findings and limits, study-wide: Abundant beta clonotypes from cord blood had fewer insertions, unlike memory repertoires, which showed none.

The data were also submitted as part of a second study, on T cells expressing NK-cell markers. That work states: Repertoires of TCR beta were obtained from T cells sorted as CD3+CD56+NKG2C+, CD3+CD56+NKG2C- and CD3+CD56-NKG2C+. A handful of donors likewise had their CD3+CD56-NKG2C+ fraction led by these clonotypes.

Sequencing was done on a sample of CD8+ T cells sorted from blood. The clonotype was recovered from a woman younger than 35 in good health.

CDR3 DNA sequence: TGTGCCAGCAGCCCCCAGAGGGCTCTGACGGATACGCAGTATTTT. Encoded protein: CASSPQRALTDTQYF. The gene calls are TRBV7-9 and TRBJ2-3; D possibly corresponds to TRBD2 (5 bases). The CDR3 totals 15 residues. Germline V gene sequence: CDR1 SEHNR, CDR2 FQNEAQ (reference sequence). Deletions cut 5 bases from V and 6 bases from J, with 18 bases between. Drawing the rest from reference TRBV7-9 and TRBJ2-3, the complete variable domain is DTGVSQNPRHKITKRGQNVTFRCDPISEHNRLYWYRQTLGQGPEFLTYFQNEAQLEKSRLLSDRFSAERPKGSFSTLEIQRTEQGDSAMYLCASSPQRALTDTQYFGPGTRLTVL.